This T cell receptor (beta chain) was found in a study of control samples from healthy donors and cancer patients (dated by TCRdb to the early 2020s). V trim: 3 bases; J trim: 6 bases; unmatched bases: 6. From the cysteine through the phenylalanine, the CDR3 covers 14 amino acids. This entry keeps only the CDR3 DNA: 42 bases, framed from base 1. CDR1 and CDR2 are drawn from the germline V gene: SGHRS, YFSETQ. The protocol used for the library was the immunoSEQ multiplex PCR assay. In TCRdb, the immuneACCESS table is reduced to in-frame sequences with V and J assigned. These tables do not hold every clone; where another copy was compared, an unresolved V gene accounts for under half, and the others remain unexplained. In all, the sample holds tens of thousands of clones, and 85% to 95% of those were seen once. The top ten hold around 22% of the sample. As for this clone: It has no known antigen specificity. The input lacks base qualities; no much larger clone sits a single base away.

The chain is made from TRBV5-1 and TRBJ1-2; a stretch of 9 junction bases matches TRBD1. The receptor comes from a woman aged 50 to 60 with head and neck cancer. Sequencing used PBMCs. The CDR3 protein is CASSSGTGTNGYTF. The sequence in DNA is TGCGCCAGCAGCTCCGGGACAGGGACGAATGGCTACACCTTC.